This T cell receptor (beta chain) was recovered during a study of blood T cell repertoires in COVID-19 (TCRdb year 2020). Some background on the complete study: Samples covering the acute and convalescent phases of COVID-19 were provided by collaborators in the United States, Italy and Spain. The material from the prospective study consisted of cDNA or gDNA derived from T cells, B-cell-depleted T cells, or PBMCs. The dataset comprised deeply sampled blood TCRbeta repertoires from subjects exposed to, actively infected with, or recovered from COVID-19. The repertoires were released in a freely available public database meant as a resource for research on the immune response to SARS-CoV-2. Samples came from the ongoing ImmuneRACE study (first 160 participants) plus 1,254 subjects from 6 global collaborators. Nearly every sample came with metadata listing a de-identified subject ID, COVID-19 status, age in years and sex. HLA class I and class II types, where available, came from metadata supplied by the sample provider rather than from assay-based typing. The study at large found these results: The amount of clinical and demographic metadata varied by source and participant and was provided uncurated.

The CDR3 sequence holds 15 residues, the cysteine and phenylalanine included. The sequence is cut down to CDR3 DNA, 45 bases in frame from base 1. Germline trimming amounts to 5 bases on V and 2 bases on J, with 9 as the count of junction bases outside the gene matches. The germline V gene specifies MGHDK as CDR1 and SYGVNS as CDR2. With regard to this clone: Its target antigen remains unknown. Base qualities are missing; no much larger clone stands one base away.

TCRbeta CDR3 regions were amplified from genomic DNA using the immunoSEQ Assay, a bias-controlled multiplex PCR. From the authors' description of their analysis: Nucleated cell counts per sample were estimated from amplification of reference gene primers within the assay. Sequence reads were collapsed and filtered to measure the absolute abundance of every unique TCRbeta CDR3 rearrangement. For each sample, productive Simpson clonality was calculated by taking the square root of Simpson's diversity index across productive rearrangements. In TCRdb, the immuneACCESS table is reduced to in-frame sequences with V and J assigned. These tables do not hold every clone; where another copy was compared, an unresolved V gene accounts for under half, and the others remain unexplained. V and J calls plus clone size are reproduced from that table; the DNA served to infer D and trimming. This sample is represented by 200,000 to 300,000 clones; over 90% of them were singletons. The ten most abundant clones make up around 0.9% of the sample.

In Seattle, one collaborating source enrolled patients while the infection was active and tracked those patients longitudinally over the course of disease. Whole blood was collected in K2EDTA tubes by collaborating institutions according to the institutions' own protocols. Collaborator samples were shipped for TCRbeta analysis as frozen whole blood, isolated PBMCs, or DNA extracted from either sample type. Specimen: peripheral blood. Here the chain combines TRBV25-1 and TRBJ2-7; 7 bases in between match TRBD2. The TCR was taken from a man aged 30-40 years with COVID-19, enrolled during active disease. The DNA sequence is TGTGCCAGCAGTCCCCGGGACTATCGCACCTACGAGCAGTACTTC. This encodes CASSPRDYRTYEQYF.